These 16 T cell receptor beta chains share one sample of origin, sequenced in a study of T cell responses to AZD1222 COVID-19 vaccine. Assay: immunoSEQ multiplex PCR; the TCRdb copy retains only in-frame clones and omits some. The sample lists roughly 100,000 clones; 75% to 90% were seen once. The specimen was peripheral blood, collected 28 days after the second AZD1222 dose. Receptor source: an adult who received the AZD1222 COVID-19 vaccine.

The chain employs TRBV9 and TRBJ1-5; no reliable D call. The CDR3 is made up of 15 amino acids. V lost 0 bases and J 4 bases, leaving 11 bases between the germline ends. The germline CDR1 and CDR2 sequences are SGDLS and YYNGEE. The CDR3 coding sequence is TGTGCCAGCAGCGTAGCTGGCGGACTGAATCAGCCCCAGCATTTT. Encoded protein: CASSVAGGLNQPQHF.

The chain combines TRBV18 with TRBJ2-4; the D is unclear. This CDR3 is built from 14 residues. With 2 bases removed from V and 1 base from J, the gap between germline ends came to 6 bases. The V gene's germline CDR1 is KGHSH and CDR2 LQKENI. CDR3 loop: CASSPEWAKNIQYF. CDR3 DNA: TGTGCCAGCTCACCAGAGTGGGCCAAAAACATTCAGTACTTC. Variable domain in full (rest from reference TRBV18 and TRBJ2-4): NAGVMQNPRHLVRRRGQEARLRCSPMKGHSHVYWYRQLPEEGLKFMVYLQKENIIDESGMPKERFSAEFPKEGPSILRIQQVVRGDSAAYFCASSPEWAKNIQYFGAGTRLSVL.

The chain has TRBV24-1 and TRBJ2-7, with 9 nucleotides matching TRBD1. CDR1 is KGHDR and CDR2 is SFDVKD in the germline V gene. The CDR3 sequence is 14 residues long. V lost 3 bases, J lost 5 bases, and 4 bases stayed unmatched. The CDR3 DNA follows: TGTGCCACCAGTGATCGACAGGGGGGCCACGAGCAGTACTTC. Encoded protein: CATSDRQGGHEQYF.

The CDR3 here is CASSHLQGGTDTQYF. Here the CDR3 DNA reads TGTGCCAGCAGCCACCTACAGGGCGGCACAGATACGCAGTATTTT. The chain carries TRBV5-6 and TRBJ2-3; D possibly corresponds to TRBD1 (6 bases). V lost 4 bases and J 1 base, leaving 13 bases between the germline ends. Germline lookup yields CDR1 SGHDT and CDR2 YYEEEE. This CDR3 has 15 residues.

The chain recombines TRBV11-2 with TRBJ2-7; the match to TRBD2 covers 12 bases. The CDR3 totals 14 residues. CDR1 SGHAT and CDR2 FQNNGV come from the germline V gene. The V gene end was trimmed by 7 bases and the J gene end by 3 bases; junction bases not matched to a gene: 4. The CDR3 DNA sequence: TGTGCCAGCAACCCGGGACTAGCGGGCTACGAGCAGTACTTC. Protein sequence: CASNPGLAGYEQYF.

The chain has TRBV28 and TRBJ2-2; the D is unclear. The CDR3 covers 14 residues. Germline CDR1 and CDR2: MDHEN and SYDVKM. Trimming stripped 3 bases from V and 13 bases from J, with 18 bases between. The CDR3 here is CASSFPINSGTLFF. The CDR3 DNA sequence: TGTGCCAGCAGTTTTCCAATAAACTCGGGTACGCTGTTTTTT.

The chain couples TRBV19 to TRBJ2-3; 8 bases line up with TRBD2. CDR1 is LNHDA and CDR2 is SQIVND in the germline V gene (reference sequence). The CDR3 is 13 residues long. Trimming took 6 bases from V and 14 from J; bases not matched to a gene: 13. The CDR3 nucleotides are TGTGCCAGTAGCCTTTCCGGGGGCGGGAGGCGGTATTTT. Translated: CASSLSGGGRRYF.

The CDR3 bases are TGTGCCAGCAGTCCACAGGGCTCCTATAATTCACCCCTCCACTTT. Translating gives CASSPQGSYNSPLHF. This chain links TRBV2 with TRBJ1-6; a possible D gene is TRBD1 (6 bases). The CDR3 is 15 amino acids. V shed 5 bases and J shed 0 bases, with 8 bases lying between them. Germline V CDR1 and CDR2: SNHLY, FYNNEI.

This chain uses TRBV2 with TRBJ2-5; D unclear. CDR1 and CDR2 (germline): SNHLY, FYNNEI. With 1 base removed from V and 3 bases from J, the gap between germline ends came to 15 bases. This CDR3 has 16 residues. CDR3 sequence (DNA): TGTGCCAGCAGTGAAGTTGGCAGACTGACGAAAGAGACCCAGTACTTC. Translation gives CASSEVGRLTKETQYF.

The CDR3, as DNA: TGTGCCAGCTCACCACAAAAGGGGGGAAGCACTGAAGCTTTCTTT. Translated: CASSPQKGGSTEAFF. The chain carries TRBV18 and TRBJ1-1, with D maybe TRBD1 (6 bases). Germline V CDR1 and CDR2: KGHSH, LQKENI. V was trimmed by 1 base and J by 4 bases, leaving 13 bases between them. The CDR3 length is 15 residues.

J is TRBJ2-7 and V is TRBV20-1; D unresolved. The CDR3 has 11 residues. Germline values: CDR1 DFQATT, CDR2 SNEGSKA (reference sequence). V lost 1 base and J 4 bases, leaving 5 bases between the germline ends. CDR3 DNA sequence: TGCAGTGCTAGAGGAGAATACGAGCAGTACTTC. As protein: CSARGEYEQYF.

The rearrangement links TRBV30 to TRBJ2-2; D gene uncertain. Germline V gene sequence: CDR1 GTSNPN, CDR2 SVGIG (reference sequence). The CDR3 is 11 amino acids. The V and J ends lost 6 bases and 2 bases respectively, with 4 bases between them. The CDR3 DNA reads TGTGCCTGTCGCAACACCGGGGAGCTGTTTTTT. Translated, it gives CACRNTGELFF.

The chain recombines TRBV27 with TRBJ2-7; D unclear. Looked up from germline, CDR1 is MNHEY and CDR2 is SMNVEV (reference sequence). V was cut by 5 bases and J by 2 bases, with 7 bases left in between. CDR3 length: 12 amino acids. This chain's CDR3 is CASSPAPYEQYF. CDR3 sequence (DNA): TGTGCCAGCAGTCCGGCACCCTACGAGCAGTACTTC.

The genes are TRBV18 and TRBJ1-1; D may be TRBD1 (5 bases). CDR3 length: 18 residues. Trimming removed 2 bases at V and 5 bases at J, with 24 bases between. Germline CDR1 reads KGHSH; CDR2 reads LQKENI. CDR3 coding DNA: TGTGCCAGCTCACCAGGTATTGGGGACCCTAAAAGGGGAACTGAAGCTTTCTTT. It yields the protein CASSPGIGDPKRGTEAFF.

V and J are TRBV27 and TRBJ2-4, with 10 bases identical to TRBD1. V lost 5 bases to trimming and J lost 2 bases; unmatched junction nucleotides: 9. Germline CDR1 and CDR2: MNHEY and SMNVEV (reference sequence). CDR3 length: 17 residues. The CDR3 DNA reads as TGTGCCAGCAGTGGAAGACAGGGGGCTTATTCCAAAAACATTCAGTACTTC. It encodes CASSGRQGAYSKNIQYF.

This rearrangement joins TRBV4-3 to TRBJ2-1, with D perhaps TRBD1 or TRBD2 (5 bases each). Germline V gene data show CDR1 as LGHNA and CDR2 as YSLEER. CDR3 length equals 13 residues. V lost 4 bases, J lost 10 bases, and 14 bases lay in between. CDR3 in amino acids: CASSPQEWGEQFF. CDR3 DNA sequence: TGCGCCAGCAGCCCCCAAGAATGGGGGGAGCAGTTCTTC.